This paragraph covers one T cell receptor (beta chain) sequence. The antigen remains undetermined. The sample belongs to a study of T cell responses to AZD1222 COVID-19 vaccine. Whole-study findings and limits: Among those given AZD1222, only 5 to 7 were seropositive at baseline. Repertoire sampling happened only post peak T cell response.

TCRdb's table, derived via immunoSEQ multiplex PCR, lists solely in-frame clones and lacks some. The table includes under 100,000 clones, about 90% detected once. This TCR was recovered from an adult in good health. The source material was peripheral blood, sampled on day 0 of AZD1222 vaccination.

CDR3 in amino acids: CASSLEGSGTSYEQYF. CDR3 DNA: TGTGCCAGCAGCTTAGAGGGTAGCGGGACTTCCTACGAGCAGTACTTC. The chain employs TRBV7-2 and TRBJ2-7, with 8 positions matching TRBD2. The V segment lost 1 base and the J segment 1 base; nucleotides outside the gene matches: 6. There are 16 residues in the CDR3. Germline CDR1 reads SGHTA; CDR2 reads FQGNSA.